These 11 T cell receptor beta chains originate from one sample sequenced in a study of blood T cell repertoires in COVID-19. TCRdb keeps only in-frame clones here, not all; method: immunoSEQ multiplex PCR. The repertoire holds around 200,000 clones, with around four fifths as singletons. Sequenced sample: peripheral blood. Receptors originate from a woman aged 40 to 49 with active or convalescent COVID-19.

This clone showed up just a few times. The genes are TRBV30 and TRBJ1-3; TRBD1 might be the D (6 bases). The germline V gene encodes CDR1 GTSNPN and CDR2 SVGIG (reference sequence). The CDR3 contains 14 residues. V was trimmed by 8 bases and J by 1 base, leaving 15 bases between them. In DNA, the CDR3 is TGTGCCAGCCACCCAGGGGATTCTGGAAACACCATATATTTT. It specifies CASHPGDSGNTIYF.

This CDR3 is CSAAVSTGGREQYF. CDR3 nucleotides: TGCAGCGCAGCGGTCTCGACAGGGGGCAGGGAGCAGTACTTC. The chain links TRBV29-1 to TRBJ2-7; the match to TRBD1 covers 10 bases. CDR3 length: 14 residues. The trim removed 7 bases at V and 7 bases at J, leaving 13 bases unmatched. Germline lookup yields CDR1 SQVTM and CDR2 ANQGSEA.

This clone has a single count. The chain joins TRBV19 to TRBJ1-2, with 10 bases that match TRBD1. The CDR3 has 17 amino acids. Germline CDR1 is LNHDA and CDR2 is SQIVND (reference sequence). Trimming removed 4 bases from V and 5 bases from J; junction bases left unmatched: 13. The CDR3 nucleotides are TGTGCCAGTAGTACCAGACAGGGGGCTTATGCATGGTATGGCTACACCTTC. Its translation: CASSTRQGAYAWYGYTF.

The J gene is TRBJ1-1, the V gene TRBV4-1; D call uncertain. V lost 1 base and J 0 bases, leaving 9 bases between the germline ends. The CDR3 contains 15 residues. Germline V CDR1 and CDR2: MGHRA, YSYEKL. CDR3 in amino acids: CASSQGYRVNTEAFF. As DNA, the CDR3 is TGCGCCAGCAGCCAAGGATATCGGGTGAACACTGAAGCTTTCTTT.

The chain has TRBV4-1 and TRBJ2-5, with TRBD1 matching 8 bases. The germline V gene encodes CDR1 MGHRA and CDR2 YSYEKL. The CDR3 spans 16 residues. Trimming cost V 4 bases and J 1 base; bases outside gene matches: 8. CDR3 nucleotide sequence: TGCGCCAGCAGCCCCCGGGACAGGCCGCCCCAAGAGACCCAGTACTTC. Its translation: CASSPRDRPPQETQYF.

This CDR3 is CASSEDRDEKLFF. The DNA for the CDR3 is TGTGCCAGCAGCGAAGACAGGGATGAAAAACTGTTTTTT. The chain joins TRBV11-2 to TRBJ1-4, with 7 bases aligning to TRBD1. Germline loops: CDR1 SGHAT, CDR2 FQNNGV. J lost 6 bases, V lost 5 bases, and 3 bases had no gene match. CDR3 length: 13 residues.

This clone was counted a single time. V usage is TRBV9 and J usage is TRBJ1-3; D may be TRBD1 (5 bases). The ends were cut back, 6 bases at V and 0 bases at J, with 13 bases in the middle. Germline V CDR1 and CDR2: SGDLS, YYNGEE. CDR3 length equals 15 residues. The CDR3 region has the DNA TGTGCCAGCACCGCAGGGATACACTCTGGAAACACCATATATTTT. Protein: CASTAGIHSGNTIYF. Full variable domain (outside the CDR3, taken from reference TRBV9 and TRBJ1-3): DSGVTQTPKHLITATGQRVTLRCSPRSGDLSVYWYQQSLDQGLQFLIQYYNGEERAKGNILERFSAQQFPDLHSELNLSSLELGDSALYFCASTAGIHSGNTIYFGEGSWLTVV.

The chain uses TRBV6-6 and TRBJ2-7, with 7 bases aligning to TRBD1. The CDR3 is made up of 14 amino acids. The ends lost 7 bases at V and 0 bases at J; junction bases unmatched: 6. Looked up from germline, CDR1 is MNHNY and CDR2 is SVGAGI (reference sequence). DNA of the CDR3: TGTGCCAGCACCCGGGACAGAGTCTCCTACGAGCAGTACTTC. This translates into CASTRDRVSYEQYF.

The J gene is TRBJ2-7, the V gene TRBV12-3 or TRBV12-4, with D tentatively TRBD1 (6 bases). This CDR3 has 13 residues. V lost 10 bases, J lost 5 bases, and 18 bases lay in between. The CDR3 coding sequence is TGTGCCACTTCCGGGACAATCGCTCACGAGCAGTACTTC. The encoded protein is CATSGTIAHEQYF.

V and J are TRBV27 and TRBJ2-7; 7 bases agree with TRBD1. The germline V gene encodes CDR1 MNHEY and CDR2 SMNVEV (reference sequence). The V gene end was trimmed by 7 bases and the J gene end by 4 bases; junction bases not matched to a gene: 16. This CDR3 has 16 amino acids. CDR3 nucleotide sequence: TGTGCCAGCACCCCCTATCAGGGGGAATGGCGGTACGAGCAGTACTTC. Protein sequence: CASTPYQGEWRYEQYF.

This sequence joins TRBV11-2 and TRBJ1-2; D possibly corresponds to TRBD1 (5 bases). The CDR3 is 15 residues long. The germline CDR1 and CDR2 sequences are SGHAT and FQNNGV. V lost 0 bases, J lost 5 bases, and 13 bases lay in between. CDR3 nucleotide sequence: TGTGCCAGCAGCTTAGAGGCCAGGGAAGAATATGGCTACACCTTC. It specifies CASSLEAREEYGYTF.